Presented here are 31 T cell receptor beta chains from one specimen sequenced in a study of a mutant IDH1 vaccine in newly diagnosed glioma. Antigens for these TCRs are unknown. Method: immunoSEQ multiplex PCR; TCRdb's copy keeps in-frame clones and lacks some. The repertoire has roughly 120,000 clones, 80% of them found once; the top ten carry about 5.5%. Time point indicated: week 11, during vaccination. What each vaccine dose contained was 300 ug of mutant IDH1 20-mer peptide, accompanied by topical imiquimod. Specimen: PBMCs, collected from a glioma patient whose treatment included an IDH1 peptide vaccine. The source of these receptors is a man between 35 and 55 years old with glioma.

This clone was recorded once. The V gene is TRBV6-5, the J gene TRBJ2-3; 12 bases agree with TRBD2. CDR1 is MNHEY, CDR2 SVGAGI, per germline. There are 15 residues in the CDR3. V trimming: 6 bases; J trimming: 4 bases; junction bases outside the gene matches: 5. CDR3 coding DNA: TGTGCCAGCAGCCGATCTAGCGGGGGGGCAGATACGCAGTATTTT. It is translated as CASSRSSGGADTQYF.

V gene TRBV11-2 combines with J gene TRBJ1-2; D remains ambiguous. The germline V gene encodes CDR1 SGHAT and CDR2 FQNNGV. V dropped 0 bases and J dropped 7 bases, with 15 bases sitting between them. The CDR3 is made up of 15 amino acids. In DNA form, the CDR3 reads TGTGCCAGCAGCTTAGAAACGCTCGGAGGGTCTGGCTACACCTTC. Translating it yields CASSLETLGGSGYTF.

This rearrangement joins TRBV10-3 to TRBJ2-1, with D possibly being TRBD2 (6 bases). V lost 3 bases and J 0 bases, leaving 15 bases between the germline ends. The CDR3 sequence is 17 residues long. The germline V gene encodes CDR1 ENHRY and CDR2 SYGVKD. The CDR3 loop reads CAISDDLASSSYNEQFF. CDR3 bases: TGTGCCATCAGTGACGATCTAGCGTCCAGCTCCTACAATGAGCAGTTCTTC.

This chain connects TRBV6-1 to TRBJ2-5, with TRBD1 matching 10 bases. Trimming at V came to 5 bases and at J to 5 bases, leaving 8 bases not matched to a gene. Per germline, CDR1 MNHNS and CDR2 SASEGT. This CDR3 spans 15 amino acids. CDR3 DNA: TGTGCCAGCAGTCCGGGACAGGGGCCGTTGGAGACCCAGTACTTC. The encoded protein is CASSPGQGPLETQYF.

The chain couples TRBV6-4 to TRBJ1-1; no clear D gene. Per the germline V gene, CDR1 is MRHNA and CDR2 is SNTAGT. V was shortened by 5 bases and J by 3 bases, with 19 bases between the two germline ends. This CDR3 spans 16 amino acids. Here the CDR3 reads CASSPGSEAVDTEAFF. CDR3 nucleotide sequence: TGTGCCAGCAGTCCGGGGTCAGAGGCGGTTGACACTGAAGCTTTCTTT.

This clone has a handful of counts. This chain's CDR3 is CASSLEGASHQPQHF. CDR3 nucleotides: TGTGCCAGCAGCTTAGAGGGGGCGTCCCATCAGCCCCAGCATTTT. The chain recombines TRBV7-2 with TRBJ1-5; 7 bases agree with TRBD1. CDR3 length: 15 residues. From germline, CDR1 is SGHTA and CDR2 FQGNSA. After removal of 1 base from V and 5 bases from J, the junction contained 5 bases not matched to a gene. Full variable domain (rest looked up from reference TRBV7-2 and TRBJ1-5): GAGVSQSPSNKVTEKGKDVELRCDPISGHTALYWYRQSLGQGLEFLIYFQGNSAPDKSGLPSDRFSAERTGGSVSTLTIQRTQQEDSAVYLCASSLEGASHQPQHFGDGTRLSIL.

This chain joins TRBV28 and TRBJ2-7; D is possibly TRBD1 or TRBD2 (5 bases each). V lost 5 bases, J lost 4 bases, and 18 bases lay in between. In germline, CDR1 is MDHEN, CDR2 SYDVKM. CDR3 size: 15 residues. The chain's CDR3 is CASSPPRGALYEQYF. The CDR3 nucleotides are TGTGCCAGCAGTCCCCCCCGGGGCGCTCTTTACGAGCAGTACTTC. Combining the CDR3 with reference TRBV28 and TRBJ2-7 gives the whole variable domain DVKVTQSSRYLVKRTGEKVFLECVQDMDHENMFWYRQDPGLGLRLIYFSYDVKMKEKGDIPEGYSVSREKKERFSLILESASTNQTSMYLCASSPPRGALYEQYFGPGTRLTVT.

V and J are TRBV20-1 and TRBJ2-5, with D perhaps matching TRBD1 or TRBD2 (5 bases each). Trimming stripped 5 bases from V and 5 bases from J, with 6 bases between. Per the germline V gene, CDR1 is DFQATT and CDR2 is SNEGSKA (reference sequence). The CDR3 length is 10 residues. The CDR3, as DNA: TGCAGTGCTGGGACGGAGACCCAGTACTTC. Residues: CSAGTETQYF.

As concerns this clone: Its ends do not fully match the called genes, so a read error is possible. The J gene is TRBJ1-2, the V gene TRBV30, with D possibly TRBD1 on 5 matching bases. CDR1 is GTSNPN, CDR2 SVGIG, per germline (reference sequence). This CDR3 has 13 residues. Written as DNA, the CDR3 is TGTGCCCAGAGGGGTGGGGCTCAAGGTTTGGAGTTATTC. This gives the protein CAQRGGAQGLELF.

This chain connects TRBV7-2 to TRBJ2-7; no definite D call. V lost 1 base, J lost 3 bases, and 10 bases lay in between. Germline-derived CDR1 and CDR2 are SGHTA and FQGNSA. The CDR3 spans 14 residues. The CDR3 sequence is CASSLDDVYYEQYF. The DNA for the CDR3 is TGTGCCAGCAGCTTAGATGACGTTTACTACGAGCAGTACTTC.

The chain couples TRBV4-3 to TRBJ2-3; a weak D match, TRBD1 (5 bases). In germline, CDR1 is LGHNA, CDR2 YSLEER. The germline V and J ends were trimmed by 0 bases and 2 bases, with 21 bases remaining between them. The CDR3 loop spans 19 amino acids. Written as DNA, the CDR3 is TGCGCCAGCAGCCAAGAGGGGCGGCCAGGGATGTTATCCACAGATACGCAGTATTTT. Amino acids: CASSQEGRPGMLSTDTQYF.

Turning to this clone: This is likely a read error, given that the CDR3 carries no conserved phenylalanine or tryptophan at its end. It is unclear where the CDR3 begins or ends on the DNA, so no DNA is shown, and the CDR3 is as TCRdb lists it. The J gene is TRBJ2-7, the V gene TRBV6-6; the table's D call, TRBD2, was not checked against the DNA. Inclusive of both ends, the CDR3 amounts to 11 amino acids. In germline, CDR1 is MNHNY, CDR2 SVGAGI (reference sequence). Here the CDR3 reads CASSSGLLVFL.

The CDR3 reads CASSTRTGRYGYTF. The CDR3 coding sequence is TGTGCCAGCTCAACTCGGACAGGGCGGTATGGCTACACCTTC. V usage is TRBV28 and J usage is TRBJ1-2; 8 bases are shared with TRBD1. Losses at the gene ends were 8 bases for V and 5 bases for J; bases not matched to a gene: 10. Germline V gene data show CDR1 as MDHEN and CDR2 as SYDVKM. CDR3 length: 14 amino acids.

The chain recombines TRBV21-1 with TRBJ2-7; TRBD1 was called by the table and not checked on the DNA. TRBV21-1 represents a pseudogene. The CDR3 totals 15 residues. The CDR3, as DNA: TGTGCCAGTTCCTGGACAGGGCAATTTCCCTACGAGCAGTACTTC. It translates to CASSWTGQFPYEQYF.

Comment on this clone: The same CDR3 is also encoded by other DNA sequences in this sample. V and J are TRBV9 and TRBJ1-1; D unclear. The CDR3 spans 14 residues. The V gene's germline CDR1 is SGDLS and CDR2 YYNGEE. V lost 0 bases, J lost 2 bases, and 8 bases lay in between. The CDR3 sequence is CASSVGGPNTEAFF. The DNA of the CDR3 is TGTGCCAGCAGCGTAGGTGGTCCTAACACTGAAGCTTTCTTT.

This clone appeared once. J is TRBJ2-7 and V is TRBV4-1; TRBD1 matches at 7 bases. The ends lost 1 base at V and 4 bases at J; junction bases unmatched: 7. CDR1 and CDR2 (germline): MGHRA, YSYEKL. The CDR3 is 15 residues long. CDR3 nucleotide sequence: TGCGCCAGCAGCCAAGTTGACAGGGAGTTTTACGAGCAGTACTTC. Protein product: CASSQVDREFYEQYF.

V usage is TRBV29-1 and J usage is TRBJ2-1; the D gene is possibly TRBD2 (6 bases). The CDR3 sequence is 15 residues long. V was clipped by 4 bases and J by 8 bases, with 21 bases between them. Germline V lookup: CDR1 SQVTM, CDR2 ANQGSEA. CDR3 nucleotides: TGCAGCGTTGTGCGGTCGCGGGGCCCTGGGGATGAGCAGTTCTTC. Residues: CSVVRSRGPGDEQFF.

The chain combines TRBV4-2 with TRBJ1-2, with D possibly being TRBD1 (5 bases). Trimming took 0 bases from V and 7 from J, leaving 6 bases between them. The CDR3 runs 12 residues. The germline V gene encodes CDR1 LGHNA and CDR2 YNFKEQ. CDR3 sequence: CASSQDRAGYTF. Written as DNA, the CDR3 is TGTGCCAGCAGCCAAGACAGGGCTGGCTACACCTTC.

In its sample, this clone was seen once. The chain links TRBV5-6 to TRBJ1-1; TRBD1 agrees at 8 bases. The germline gives CDR1 SGHDT, CDR2 YYEEEE. This CDR3 comprises 14 residues. V shed 0 bases and J 3 bases; nucleotides not matched to a gene: 1. The DNA of the CDR3 is TGTGCCAGCAGCTTGGGACAGGGGTACACTGAAGCTTTCTTT. The encoded protein is CASSLGQGYTEAFF.

This rearrangement joins TRBV7-2 to TRBJ1-6, with D possibly matching TRBD1 (6 bases). V was clipped by 5 bases and J by 8 bases, with 16 bases between them. Germline V lookup: CDR1 SGHTA, CDR2 FQGNSA. The CDR3 has 15 residues. The CDR3 coding sequence is TGTGCCAGCAGCCCAAGGGCGAGGGGGGATTCACCCCTCCACTTT. Its translation: CASSPRARGDSPLHF.

Only a few counts were recorded for this clone. V and J are TRBV19 and TRBJ1-4; D is perhaps TRBD1 (5 bases). The V gene lost 5 bases and the J gene lost 8 bases, with 6 bases spanning the gap. The CDR3 sequence is 11 residues long. CDR1 is LNHDA, CDR2 SQIVND, per germline (reference sequence). As DNA, the CDR3 is TGTGCCAGTAGTTGGGGGGAAAAACTGTTTTTT. This encodes CASSWGEKLFF.

The rearrangement uses TRBV27 and TRBJ2-7, with TRBD2 matching over 7 bases. Losses at the gene ends were 3 bases for V and 2 bases for J; bases not matched to a gene: 7. This CDR3 has 15 amino acids. Germline V gene data show CDR1 as MNHEY and CDR2 as SMNVEV (reference sequence). The CDR3 sequence: CASSFGSSGTYEQYF. The CDR3 region has the DNA TGTGCCAGCAGTTTCGGGTCTAGCGGAACCTACGAGCAGTACTTC.

This clone was seen just once. CDR3 DNA: TGTGCCAGCAGCCCTGGGCAGTCTATCCCAGATACGCAGTATTTT. Amino acids: CASSPGQSIPDTQYF. The chain uses TRBV5-4 and TRBJ2-3; D uncertain. The CDR3 spans 15 residues. The ends were cut back, 4 bases at V and 4 bases at J, with 16 bases in the middle. Germline CDR1 SGHNT, CDR2 YYREEE (reference sequence).

V and J are TRBV29-1 and TRBJ2-3, with D hard to call. Between the trimmed V and J ends, which lost 7 bases and 3 bases, there was a span of 5 bases. Germline CDR1 SQVTM, CDR2 ANQGSEA. The CDR3 sequence is 10 residues long. The DNA for the CDR3 is TGCAGCGCCGGGACAGATACGCAGTATTTT. Amino acid sequence: CSAGTDTQYF.

The chain joins TRBV4-3 to TRBJ2-3; weak D call: TRBD1 (5 bases). The V and J ends lost 0 bases and 4 bases respectively, with 17 bases between them. The CDR3 covers 17 residues. Germline V gene data show CDR1 as LGHNA and CDR2 as YSLEER. CDR3 sequence: CASSQDRAGMVSDTQYF. The CDR3 nucleotides read TGCGCCAGCAGCCAAGATCGGGCAGGGATGGTTTCAGATACGCAGTATTTT.

This chain joins TRBV6-1 and TRBJ1-2, with TRBD1 matching 10 bases. The V gene's germline CDR1 is MNHNS and CDR2 SASEGT. This CDR3 spans 14 amino acids. V gave up 2 bases and J gave up 4 bases; unmatched junction bases: 1. The CDR3 DNA sequence: TGTGCCAGCAGTGAATGGACAGGGGGCTATGGCTACACCTTC. Protein sequence: CASSEWTGGYGYTF.

This clone has a handful of counts. The genes are TRBV10-3 and TRBJ1-2; D is unclear. Germline V gene lookup returns CDR1 ENHRY and CDR2 SYGVKD. V was clipped by 0 bases and J by 5 bases, with 10 bases between them. The length of the CDR3 is 14 residues. The CDR3 DNA sequence: TGTGCCATCAGTGAGTCCCACCAAGCATATGGCTACACCTTC. Translating gives CAISESHQAYGYTF.

This clone was found once. The chain has TRBV5-4 and TRBJ2-7, with D possibly matching TRBD2 (6 bases). Per the germline V gene, CDR1 is SGHNT and CDR2 is YYREEE (reference sequence). The V gene lost 2 bases and the J gene lost 4 bases, with 13 bases spanning the gap. The CDR3 is 14 amino acids. CDR3 coding DNA: TGTGCCAGCAGCTTAGGGACTGGGCGATACGAGCAGTACTTC. It is translated as CASSLGTGRYEQYF.

This CDR3 reads CASSFRNPNYGYTF. For the CDR3, the DNA is TGTGCCAGCAGTTTCCGAAATCCCAACTATGGCTACACCTTC. This chain connects TRBV7-2 to TRBJ1-2; D not certain. CDR1 is SGHTA and CDR2 is FQGNSA in the germline V gene. This CDR3 is 14 amino acids long. Trimming pared 6 bases from V and 2 bases from J, leaving 13 bases between.

J is TRBJ1-2 and V is TRBV5-5; perhaps TRBD1 as D (6 bases). Germline V gives CDR1 SGHKS, CDR2 YYEKEE (reference sequence). V lost 0 bases and J lost 6, with 12 bases in between. The CDR3 runs 14 residues. The chain's CDR3 is CASSLGGGGHGYTF. The CDR3, as DNA: TGTGCCAGCAGCTTGGGAGGGGGAGGTCATGGCTACACCTTC.

The chain is built from TRBV5-6 and TRBJ1-2; 7 bases are a match to TRBD1. There are 14 residues in the CDR3. Trimming took 2 bases from V and 4 from J; bases not matched to a gene: 5. Germline CDR1 and CDR2: SGHDT and YYEEEE. DNA for the CDR3: TGTGCCAGCAGCTTAACACAGGGGACCTATGGCTACACCTTC. Translated: CASSLTQGTYGYTF.